This TCR beta chain was profiled in a study of CD8 T cells in ankylosing spondylitis. Study-level points and caveats: Apparently characteristic of ankylosing spondylitis blood was a TCR beta motif (about eight highly homologous variants).

V was shortened by 0 bases and J by 4 bases, with 9 bases between the two germline ends. This CDR3 contains 14 residues. CDR1 is LGHNA and CDR2 is YSLEER in the germline V gene. 5'-RACE, quantitative and with molecular barcodes, yielded the TCR beta libraries. Each CDR3 protein is one row after TCRdb ran MiXCR on the 5' RACE reads. This sample yields under 55,000 distinct CDR3 sequences, of which about 7% are seen a single time; about 8.1% belongs to the top ten. This clonotype was observed many times. Antigen unknown. V and J are TRBV4-3 and TRBJ1-2; D remains ambiguous. The TCR originated in a female donor with ankylosing spondylitis or in good health (not recorded which). The material sequenced was blood, either unsorted or a sorted T cell fraction (not recorded which). CDR3 sequence reads: CASSQDPLGYGYTF. CDR3 nucleotide sequence: TGCGCCAGCAGCCAAGACCCTTTAGGCTATGGCTACACCTTC.